This T cell receptor (beta chain) was captured in a study of T cell responses to AZD1222 COVID-19 vaccine. Profiling relied on immunoSEQ multiplex PCR, and the TCRdb table lists in-frame clones only, not all of them. The sample yields around 85,000 clones, approximately 86% seen once. Germline V CDR1 and CDR2: SNHLY, FYNNEI. V was cut by 8 bases and J by 0 bases, with 8 bases left in between. CDR3 length: 13 residues. This TCR was sampled from an adult in good health. Sequenced material: peripheral blood, taken on day 0 of AZD1222 vaccination. The rearrangement uses TRBV2 and TRBJ1-3; D not certain. CDR3: CASLFSSGNTIYF. CDR3 nucleotides: TGTGCCAGCCTGTTCAGCTCTGGAAACACCATATATTTT.